This entry concerns a single T cell receptor beta chain. As yet, its antigen is unknown. Trimming removed 8 bases at V and 0 bases at J, with 7 bases between. Germline CDR1 and CDR2: SQVTM and ANQGSEA. This CDR3 comprises 11 residues. A sort by CD45RO/CCR7/CD25/CD127/CD95/CD27 yielded CD4+ naive, central memory, regulatory and stem cell-like memory cells. Purity (above 95%) was reached by all sorted populations. The whole isolated RNA underwent reverse transcription, so sequencing captured expressed TCRB transcripts. Libraries were prepared by immunoSEQ multiplex PCR; TCRdb keeps only in-frame clonotypes and omits some of them. The data show some 330,000 clones, with roughly an eighth seen just once and 0.0085% to 0.012% held by the top ten. The sample originates from a study of beta chain features in type 1 diabetes. Overall study findings and caveats: Patients with Type 1 diabetes showed moderately but significantly shorter TCRB CDR3s in all four CD4+ subsets. Researchers cautioned that cDNA sequencing could over-represent cells with high TCR expression.

Sequencing input: naive CD4+ T cells from blood. The TCR comes from a woman aged 18-29 years with type 1 diabetes. The chain is built from TRBV29-1 and TRBJ1-1; D is undetermined. As DNA, the CDR3 is TGCAGCCCTGTTTTGAACACTGAAGCTTTCTTT. Its translation: CSPVLNTEAFF.